This T cell receptor beta chain derives from a study of OX40 agonist ivuxolimab in advanced cancers. General study findings and limits: On average, CD8+ T cells had more expanded clones than CD4+.

Profiled with immunoSEQ multiplex PCR; TCRdb holds only in-frame clones, not every one. The sample consists of about 100,000 clones, about 90% of them appearing once. The table lists this clone with a count of one. Its antigen is currently unknown. V was cut by 3 bases and J by 8 bases, with 8 bases left in between. Germline CDR1 reads SGHTA; CDR2 reads FQGNSA. The CDR3 is 13 amino acids. The source material was CD4+ or CD8+ T cells sorted from blood, sampled in a trial of the OX40 agonist ivuxolimab. This clonotype was obtained from an adult with an advanced solid tumor such as melanoma, head and neck, liver or kidney cancer. This chain links TRBV7-2 with TRBJ1-6; perhaps TRBD1 as D (6 bases). The DNA of the CDR3 is TGTGCCAGCAGCTTCTCAGGGGATTCACCCCTCCACTTT. This gives the protein CASSFSGDSPLHF.